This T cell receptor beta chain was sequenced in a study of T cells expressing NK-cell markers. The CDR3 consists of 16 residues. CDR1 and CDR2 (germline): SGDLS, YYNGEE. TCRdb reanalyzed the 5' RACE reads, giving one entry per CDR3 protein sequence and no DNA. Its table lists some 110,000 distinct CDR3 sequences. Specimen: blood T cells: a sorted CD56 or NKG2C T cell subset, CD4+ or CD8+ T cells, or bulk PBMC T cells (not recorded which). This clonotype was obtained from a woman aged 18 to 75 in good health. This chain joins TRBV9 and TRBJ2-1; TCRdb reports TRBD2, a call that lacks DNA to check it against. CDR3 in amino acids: CASSHRLAGGPNEQFF. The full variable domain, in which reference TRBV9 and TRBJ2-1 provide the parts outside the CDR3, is DSGVTQTPKHLITATGQRVTLRCSPRSGDLSVYWYQQSLDQGLQFLIQYYNGEERAKGNILERFSAQQFPDLHSELNLSSLELGDSALYFCASSHRLAGGPNEQFFGPGTRLTVL.